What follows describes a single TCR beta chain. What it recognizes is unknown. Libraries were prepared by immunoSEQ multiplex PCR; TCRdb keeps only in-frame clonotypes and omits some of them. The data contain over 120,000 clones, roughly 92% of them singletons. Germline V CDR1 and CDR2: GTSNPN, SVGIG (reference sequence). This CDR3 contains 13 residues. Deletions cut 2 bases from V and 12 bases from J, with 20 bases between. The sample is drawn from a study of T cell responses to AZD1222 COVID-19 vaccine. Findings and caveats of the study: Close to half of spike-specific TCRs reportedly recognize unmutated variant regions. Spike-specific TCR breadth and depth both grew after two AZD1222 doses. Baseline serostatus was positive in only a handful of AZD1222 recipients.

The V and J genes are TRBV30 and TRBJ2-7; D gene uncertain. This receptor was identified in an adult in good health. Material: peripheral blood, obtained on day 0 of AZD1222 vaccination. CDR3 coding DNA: TGTGCCTGGAGTAACAGCGAGTCGGGTCCGGGGTACTTC. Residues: CAWSNSESGPGYF.